This is a list of T cell receptor beta chains from one sample in a study of T cell responses to AZD1222 COVID-19 vaccine. Method: immunoSEQ multiplex PCR; TCRdb's copy keeps in-frame clones and lacks some. The sample has some 130,000 clones, approximately 84% seen once. Material: peripheral blood, obtained on day 0 of AZD1222 vaccination. The receptors here all came from an adult in good health. Each CDR3 is given with its conserved first and last residue. D genes are given only for firm matches. The size of a clone is reported for some rows only, either as once, few or many, or as a class for expanded clones.

TRBJ2-3 | TRBV2 | - | - | CASKLAPREDTQYF | TGTGCCAGCAAGCTGGCTCCTAGGGAGGATACGCAGTATTTT
TRBJ2-5 | TRBV7-8 | few | TRBD2 | CASSQWTSGGGETQYF | TGTGCCAGCAGCCAATGGACTAGCGGGGGGGGTGAGACCCAGTACTTC
TRBJ1-5 | TRBV19 | - | - | CASSAAGGGQPQHF | TGTGCCAGTAGCGCAGCCGGGGGAGGTCAGCCCCAGCATTTT
TRBJ1-1 | TRBV2 | - | - | CASSELTGIKAFF | TGTGCCAGCAGTGAATTGACCGGTATTAAAGCTTTCTTT
TRBJ2-5 | TRBV5-4 | - | TRBD1 | CASSHPGQGAQETQYF | TGTGCCAGCAGCCATCCAGGACAGGGGGCTCAAGAGACCCAGTACTTC
TRBJ2-7 | TRBV19 | - | - | CASSQGSILYEQYF | TGTGCCAGTAGTCAAGGCAGTATCCTATACGAGCAGTACTTC
TRBJ1-6 | TRBV3-1/TRBV3-2 | - | TRBD1 | CASSLIGQGNSPLHF | TGTGCCAGCAGCCTTATAGGACAGGGTAATTCACCCCTCCACTTT
TRBJ2-3 | TRBV5-8 | - | - | CASSLRHIGTQYF | TGTGCCAGCAGCTTGAGGCACATAGGAACGCAGTATTTT
TRBJ2-7 | TRBV28 | - | - | CASSSDIRGVDEQYF | TGTGCCAGCAGCTCTGACATCAGGGGCGTCGACGAGCAGTACTTC
TRBJ1-1 | TRBV18 | - | TRBD1 | CASSQTGKDTEAFF | TGTGCCAGCTCCCAGACAGGGAAGGACACTGAAGCTTTCTTT
TRBJ2-3 | TRBV11-3 | - | TRBD1 | CASSLSTGVGDTQYF | TGTGCCAGCAGCTTAAGTACAGGGGTTGGAGATACGCAGTATTTT
TRBJ2-7 | TRBV28 | - | - | CASIERGRDEQYF | TGTGCCAGCATTGAAAGGGGGAGAGACGAGCAGTACTTC
TRBJ1-2 | TRBV9 | few | - | CASSVGTLTRYTF | TGTGCCAGCAGCGTAGGGACTCTTACGCGCTACACCTTC
TRBJ2-5 | TRBV30 | - | - | CAWRNLGASQETQYF | TGTGCCTGGAGAAATCTGGGGGCTAGTCAGGAGACCCAGTACTTC
TRBJ1-2 | TRBV18 | - | - | CASSQEGPTYGYTF | TGTGCCAGCTCACAGGAGGGTCCCACCTATGGCTACACCTTC
TRBJ1-5 | TRBV18 | - | TRBD1 | CASSPFPGQGGSSNQPQHF | TGTGCCAGCTCACCCTTTCCGGGACAGGGAGGGAGTAGCAATCAGCCCCAGCATTTT